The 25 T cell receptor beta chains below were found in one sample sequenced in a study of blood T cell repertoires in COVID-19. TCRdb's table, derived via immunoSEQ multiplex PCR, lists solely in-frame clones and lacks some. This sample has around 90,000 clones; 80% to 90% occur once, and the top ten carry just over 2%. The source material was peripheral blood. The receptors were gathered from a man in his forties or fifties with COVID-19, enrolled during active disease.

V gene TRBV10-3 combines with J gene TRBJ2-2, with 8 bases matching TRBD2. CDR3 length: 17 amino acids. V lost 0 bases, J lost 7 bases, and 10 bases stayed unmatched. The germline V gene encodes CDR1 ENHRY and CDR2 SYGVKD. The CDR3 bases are TGTGCCATCAGTGAGTCCGGGAGGGCTTTTAGCGGCGGGGAGCTGTTTTTT. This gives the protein CAISESGRAFSGGELFF.

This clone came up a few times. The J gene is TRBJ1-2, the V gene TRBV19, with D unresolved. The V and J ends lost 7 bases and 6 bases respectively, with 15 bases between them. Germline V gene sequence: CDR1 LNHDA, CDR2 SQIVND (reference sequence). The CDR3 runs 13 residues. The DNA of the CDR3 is TGTGCCAGTACCCTCTCGGGAACCCATGGCTACACCTTC. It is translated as CASTLSGTHGYTF. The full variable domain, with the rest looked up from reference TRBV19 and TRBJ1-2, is DGGITQSPKYLFRKEGQNVTLSCEQNLNHDAMYWYRQDPGQGLRLIYYSQIVNDFQKGDIAEGYSVSREKKESFPLTVTSAQKNPTAFYLCASTLSGTHGYTFGSGTRLTVV.

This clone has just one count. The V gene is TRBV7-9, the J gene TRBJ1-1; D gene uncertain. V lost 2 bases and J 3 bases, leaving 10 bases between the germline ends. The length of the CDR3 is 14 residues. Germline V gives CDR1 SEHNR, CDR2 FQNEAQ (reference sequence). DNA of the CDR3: TGTGCCAGCAGCTTAAGCCGATCGGACACTGAAGCTTTCTTT. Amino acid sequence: CASSLSRSDTEAFF. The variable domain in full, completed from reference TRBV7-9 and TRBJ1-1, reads DTGVSQNPRHKITKRGQNVTFRCDPISEHNRLYWYRQTLGQGPEFLTYFQNEAQLEKSRLLSDRFSAERPKGSFSTLEIQRTEQGDSAMYLCASSLSRSDTEAFFGQGTRLTVV.

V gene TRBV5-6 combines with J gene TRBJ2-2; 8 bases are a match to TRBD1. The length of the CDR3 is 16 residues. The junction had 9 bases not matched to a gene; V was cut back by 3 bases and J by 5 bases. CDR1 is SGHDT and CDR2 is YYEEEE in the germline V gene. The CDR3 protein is CASSYLRTGRTGELFF. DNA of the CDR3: TGTGCCAGCAGCTATTTAAGGACAGGGAGAACCGGGGAGCTGTTTTTT.

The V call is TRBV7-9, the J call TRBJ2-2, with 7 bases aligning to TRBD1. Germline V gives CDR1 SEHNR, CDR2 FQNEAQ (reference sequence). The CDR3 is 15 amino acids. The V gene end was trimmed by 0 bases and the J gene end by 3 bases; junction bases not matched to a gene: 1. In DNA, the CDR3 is TGTGCCAGCAGCTTAGCGGGGACAGACACCGGGGAGCTGTTTTTT. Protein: CASSLAGTDTGELFF. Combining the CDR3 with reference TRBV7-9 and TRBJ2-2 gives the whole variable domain DTGVSQNPRHKITKRGQNVTFRCDPISEHNRLYWYRQTLGQGPEFLTYFQNEAQLEKSRLLSDRFSAERPKGSFSTLEIQRTEQGDSAMYLCASSLAGTDTGELFFGEGSRLTVL.

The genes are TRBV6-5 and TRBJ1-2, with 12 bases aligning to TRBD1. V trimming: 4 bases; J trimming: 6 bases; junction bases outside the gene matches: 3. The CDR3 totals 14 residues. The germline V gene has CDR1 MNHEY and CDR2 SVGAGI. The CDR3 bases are TGTGCCAGCAGTTGGGGACAGGGGGCCGATGGCTACACCTTC. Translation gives CASSWGQGADGYTF.

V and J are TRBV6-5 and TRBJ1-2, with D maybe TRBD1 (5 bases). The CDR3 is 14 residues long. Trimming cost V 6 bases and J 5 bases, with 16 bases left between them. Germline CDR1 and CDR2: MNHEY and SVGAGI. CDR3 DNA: TGTGCCAGCAGCCAGGGAGGGAATAGGTATGGCTACACCTTC. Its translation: CASSQGGNRYGYTF.

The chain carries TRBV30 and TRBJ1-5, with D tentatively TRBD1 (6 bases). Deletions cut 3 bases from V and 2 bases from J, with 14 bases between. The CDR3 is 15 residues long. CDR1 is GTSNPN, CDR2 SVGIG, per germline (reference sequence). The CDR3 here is CAWSRGGGGNQPQHF. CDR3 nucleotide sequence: TGTGCCTGGAGCCGCGGAGGGGGGGGCAATCAGCCCCAGCATTTT. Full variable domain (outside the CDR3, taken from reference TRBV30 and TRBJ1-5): SQTIHQWPATLVQPVGSPLSLECTVEGTSNPNLYWYRQAAGRGLQLLFYSVGIGQISSEVPQNLSASRPQDRQFILSSKKLLLSDSGFYLCAWSRGGGGNQPQHFGDGTRLSIL.

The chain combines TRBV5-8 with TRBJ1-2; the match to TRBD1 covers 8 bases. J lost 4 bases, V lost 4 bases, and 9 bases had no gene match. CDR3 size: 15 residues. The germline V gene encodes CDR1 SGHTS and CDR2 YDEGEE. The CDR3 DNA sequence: TGTGCCAGCAGCAATTCCCGGGACAGGCTCTATGGCTACACCTTC. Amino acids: CASSNSRDRLYGYTF.

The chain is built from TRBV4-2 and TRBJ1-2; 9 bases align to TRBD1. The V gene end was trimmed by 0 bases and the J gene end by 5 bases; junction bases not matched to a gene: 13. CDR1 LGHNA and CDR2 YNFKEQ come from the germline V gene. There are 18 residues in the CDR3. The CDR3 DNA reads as TGTGCCAGCAGCCAAGAGCCCCCGAGGGACAGGGTTTTTTATGGCTACACCTTC. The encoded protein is CASSQEPPRDRVFYGYTF.

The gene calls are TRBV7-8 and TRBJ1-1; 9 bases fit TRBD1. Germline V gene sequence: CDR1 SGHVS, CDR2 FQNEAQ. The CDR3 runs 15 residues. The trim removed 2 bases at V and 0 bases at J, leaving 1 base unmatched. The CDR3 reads CASSLTGGMNTEAFF. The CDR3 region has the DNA TGTGCCAGCAGCTTAACAGGGGGCATGAACACTGAAGCTTTCTTT.

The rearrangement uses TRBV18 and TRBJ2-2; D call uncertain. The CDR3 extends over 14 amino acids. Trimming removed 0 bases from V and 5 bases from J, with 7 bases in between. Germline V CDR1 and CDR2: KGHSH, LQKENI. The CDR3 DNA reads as TGTGCCAGCTCACCACCGACTGCGACCGGGGAGCTGTTTTTT. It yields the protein CASSPPTATGELFF.

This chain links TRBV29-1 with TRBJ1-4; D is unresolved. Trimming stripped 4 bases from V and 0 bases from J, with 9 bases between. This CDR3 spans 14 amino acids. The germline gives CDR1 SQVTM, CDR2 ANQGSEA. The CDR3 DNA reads TGCAGCGTTGGAACGGTAGCAACTAATGAAAAACTGTTTTTT. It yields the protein CSVGTVATNEKLFF.

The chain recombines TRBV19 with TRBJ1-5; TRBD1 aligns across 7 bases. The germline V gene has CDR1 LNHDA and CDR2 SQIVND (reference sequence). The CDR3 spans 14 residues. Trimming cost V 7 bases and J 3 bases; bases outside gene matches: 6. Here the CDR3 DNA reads TGTGCCAGTAATAGACAGGGTCCCAATCAGCCCCAGCATTTT. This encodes CASNRQGPNQPQHF.

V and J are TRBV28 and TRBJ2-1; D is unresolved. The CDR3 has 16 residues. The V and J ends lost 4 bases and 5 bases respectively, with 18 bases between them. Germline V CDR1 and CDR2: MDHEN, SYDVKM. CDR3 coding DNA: TGTGCCAGCAGTTCAACCCGGTGGTCCCAGGACAATGAGCAGTTCTTC. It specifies CASSSTRWSQDNEQFF.

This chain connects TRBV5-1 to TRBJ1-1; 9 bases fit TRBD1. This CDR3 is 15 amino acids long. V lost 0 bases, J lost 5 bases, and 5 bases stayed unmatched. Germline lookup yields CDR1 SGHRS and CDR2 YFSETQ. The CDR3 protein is CASSLEGQGLTEAFF. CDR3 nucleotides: TGCGCCAGCAGCTTGGAGGGACAGGGTTTGACTGAAGCTTTCTTT.

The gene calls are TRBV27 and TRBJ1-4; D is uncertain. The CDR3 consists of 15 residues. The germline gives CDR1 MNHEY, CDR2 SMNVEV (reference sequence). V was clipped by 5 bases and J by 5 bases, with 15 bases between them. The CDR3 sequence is CASSQAGSGNEKLFF. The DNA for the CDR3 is TGTGCCAGCAGTCAGGCGGGGAGTGGAAATGAAAAACTGTTTTTT.

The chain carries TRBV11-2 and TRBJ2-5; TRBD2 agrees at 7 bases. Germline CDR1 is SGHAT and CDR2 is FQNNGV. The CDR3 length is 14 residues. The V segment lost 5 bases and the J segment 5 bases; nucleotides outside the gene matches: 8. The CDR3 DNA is TGTGCCAGCAGCCCGGGGGGAGGTGAGGAGACCCAGTACTTC. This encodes CASSPGGGEETQYF.

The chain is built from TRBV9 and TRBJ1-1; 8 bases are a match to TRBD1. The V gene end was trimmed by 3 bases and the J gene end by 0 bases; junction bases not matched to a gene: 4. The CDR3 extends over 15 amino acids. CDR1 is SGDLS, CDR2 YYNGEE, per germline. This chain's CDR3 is CASSAGQGLNTEAFF. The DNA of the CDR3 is TGTGCCAGCAGCGCAGGACAGGGATTGAACACTGAAGCTTTCTTT.

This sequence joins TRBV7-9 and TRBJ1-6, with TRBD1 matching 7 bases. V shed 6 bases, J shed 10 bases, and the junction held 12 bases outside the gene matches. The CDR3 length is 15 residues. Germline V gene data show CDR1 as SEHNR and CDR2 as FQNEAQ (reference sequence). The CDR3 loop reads CASSLDTGARSPLHF. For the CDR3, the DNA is TGTGCCAGCAGTCTTGATACAGGGGCGAGGTCACCCCTCCACTTT.

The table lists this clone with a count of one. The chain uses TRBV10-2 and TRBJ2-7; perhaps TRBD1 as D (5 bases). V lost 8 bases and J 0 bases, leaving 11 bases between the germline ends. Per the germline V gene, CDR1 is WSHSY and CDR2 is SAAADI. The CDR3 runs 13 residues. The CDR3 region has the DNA TGCGCCAGCGCCGCAGGGCACTCCTACGAGCAGTACTTC. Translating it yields CASAAGHSYEQYF.

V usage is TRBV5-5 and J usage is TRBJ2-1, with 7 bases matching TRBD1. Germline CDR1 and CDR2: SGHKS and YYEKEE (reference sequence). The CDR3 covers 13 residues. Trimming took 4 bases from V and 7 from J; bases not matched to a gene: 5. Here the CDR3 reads CASSRTGKNEQFF. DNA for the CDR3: TGTGCCAGCAGCCGGACAGGAAAAAATGAGCAGTTCTTC.

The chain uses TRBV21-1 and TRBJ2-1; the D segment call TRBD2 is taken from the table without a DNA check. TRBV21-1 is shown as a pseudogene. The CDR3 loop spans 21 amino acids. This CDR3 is CASSIRYPRERTSGGRNEQFF. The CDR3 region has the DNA TGTGCCAGCAGCATTAGATACCCACGAGAAAGGACTAGCGGGGGGAGGAATGAGCAGTTCTTC.

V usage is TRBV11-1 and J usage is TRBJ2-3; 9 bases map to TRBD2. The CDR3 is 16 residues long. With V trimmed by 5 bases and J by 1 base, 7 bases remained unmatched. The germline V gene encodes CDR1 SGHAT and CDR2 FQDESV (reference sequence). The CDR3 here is CASSPRVAGGTDTQYF. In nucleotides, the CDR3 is TGTGCCAGCAGCCCGCGAGTAGCGGGGGGCACAGATACGCAGTATTTT.

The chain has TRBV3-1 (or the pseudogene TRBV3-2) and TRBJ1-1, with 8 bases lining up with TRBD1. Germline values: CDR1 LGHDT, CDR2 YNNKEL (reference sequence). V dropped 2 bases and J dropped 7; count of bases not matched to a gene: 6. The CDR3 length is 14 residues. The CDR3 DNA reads TGTGCCAGCAGCCAAAATCCAGGGGGCAGTGAAGCTTTCTTT. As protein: CASSQNPGGSEAFF.